These 16 T cell receptor beta chains share one sample of origin, sequenced in a study of T cell repertoires in cytomegalovirus infection. TCRdb called the reads again in MiXCR, with one record for every CDR3 protein. In the table there are over 250,000 distinct CDR3 sequences, 25% of which are singletons. Sequencing used PBMCs. The receptors here all came from a human donor in good health (CMV status not recorded). Some clones in this sample may be carry-over from other donors' samples.

This clonotype was seen more than once but under ten times. This chain connects TRBV4-2 to TRBJ2-7, with TRBD1 matching 9 bases. Germline V lookup: CDR1 LGHNA, CDR2 YNFKEQ. V gave up 3 bases and J gave up 1 base; unmatched junction bases: 1. This CDR3 spans 14 amino acids. The CDR3 DNA follows: TGTGCCAGCAGCCAGGACAGGGGTTCCTACGAGCAGTACTTC. Its translation: CASSQDRGSYEQYF.

The CDR3 region is CASSLGSRGLDIQYF. In DNA, the CDR3 is TGTGCCAGCAGCTTGGGCAGCAGGGGGCTCGACATTCAGTACTTC. This chain joins TRBV5-4 and TRBJ2-4, with 8 bases matching TRBD1. Germline V gene sequence: CDR1 SGHNT, CDR2 YYREEE (reference sequence). V was clipped by 0 bases and J by 8 bases; unmatched bases: 7. This CDR3 is built from 15 residues.

The chain links TRBV20-1 to TRBJ2-4; TRBD2 agrees at 7 bases. V dropped 6 bases and J dropped 1; count of bases not matched to a gene: 9. CDR1 DFQATT and CDR2 SNEGSKA come from the germline V gene (reference sequence). CDR3 length equals 15 residues. CDR3 bases: TGCAGTGCCCCGCAGCGGGATCTGGCCAAAAACATTCAGTACTTC. Translated, it gives CSAPQRDLAKNIQYF.

There are many counts of this clonotype. The DNA for the CDR3 is TGTGCCAGCACCCCATTGGGGGGCTTGAATGAGCAGTTCTTC. Its translation is CASTPLGGLNEQFF. The chain couples TRBV7-2 to TRBJ2-1; either TRBD1 or TRBD2 may supply D (6 bases each). V was clipped by 7 bases and J by 7 bases, with 17 bases between them. Germline V gives CDR1 SGHTA, CDR2 FQGNSA. This CDR3 spans 14 amino acids. The variable domain in full, with the rest retrieved from reference TRBV7-2 and TRBJ2-1, is GAGVSQSPSNKVTEKGKDVELRCDPISGHTALYWYRQSLGQGLEFLIYFQGNSAPDKSGLPSDRFSAERTGGSVSTLTIQRTQQEDSAVYLCASTPLGGLNEQFFGPGTRLTVL.

The V call is TRBV18, the J call TRBJ1-1; D not certain. Germline V gene sequence: CDR1 KGHSH, CDR2 LQKENI. V was trimmed by 2 bases and J by 4 bases, leaving 14 bases between them. The CDR3 loop spans 15 amino acids. CDR3 nucleotides: TGTGCCAGCTCACCAAATAGTCTACGGGGCACTGAAGCTTTCTTT. Amino acids: CASSPNSLRGTEAFF.

The chain has TRBV7-9 and TRBJ1-5; D is unresolved. Germline-derived CDR1 and CDR2 are SEHNR and FQNEAQ (reference sequence). The CDR3 contains 14 residues. Trimming cost V 2 bases and J 6 bases, with 11 bases left between them. CDR3 amino acids: CASSLLGMAQPQHF. The CDR3 bases are TGTGCCAGCAGCTTACTGGGGATGGCTCAGCCCCAGCATTTT.

The V gene is TRBV19, the J gene TRBJ1-2, with D maybe TRBD1 (5 bases). CDR3 length: 16 residues. V was cut by 6 bases and J by 1 base, with 18 bases left in between. Looked up from germline, CDR1 is LNHDA and CDR2 is SQIVND (reference sequence). CDR3 sequence: CASSQNPDSFNYGYTF. The CDR3, as DNA: TGTGCCAGTAGCCAGAACCCCGACAGTTTTAACTATGGCTACACCTTC.

The chain carries TRBV7-3 and TRBJ2-2; 8 bases agree with TRBD1. With V trimmed by 6 bases and J by 0 bases, 9 bases remained unmatched. CDR1 is SGHTA and CDR2 is FQGTGA in the germline V gene. The CDR3 length is 17 residues. The CDR3 reads CASSQLPGQANTGELFF. CDR3 sequence (DNA): TGTGCCAGCAGTCAACTCCCGGGACAGGCGAACACCGGGGAGCTGTTTTTT.

V gene TRBV7-2 combines with J gene TRBJ1-1; no clear D gene. Germline values: CDR1 SGHTA, CDR2 FQGNSA. The CDR3 is 14 residues long. Trimming shortened V by 2 bases and J by 3 bases, and 10 bases separated the two germline ends. The DNA for the CDR3 is TGTGCCAGCAGCTTATCTGTGTTAGACACTGAAGCTTTCTTT. This translates into CASSLSVLDTEAFF. Full variable domain (rest looked up from reference TRBV7-2 and TRBJ1-1): GAGVSQSPSNKVTEKGKDVELRCDPISGHTALYWYRQSLGQGLEFLIYFQGNSAPDKSGLPSDRFSAERTGGSVSTLTIQRTQQEDSAVYLCASSLSVLDTEAFFGQGTRLTVV.

This sequence joins TRBV20-1 and TRBJ2-5, with TRBD2 identical over 12 bases. The CDR3 totals 15 residues. V dropped 6 bases and J dropped 1; count of bases not matched to a gene: 6. In germline, CDR1 is DFQATT, CDR2 SNEGSKA (reference sequence). As DNA, the CDR3 is TGCAGTGCACCCACTAGCGGGGGGCTCCAAGAGACCCAGTACTTC. This encodes CSAPTSGGLQETQYF.

This clonotype has only a few counts. The chain carries TRBV7-2 and TRBJ2-7, with D hard to call. The V end was cut by 1 base, the J end by 6 bases, with 10 bases between. The V gene's germline CDR1 is SGHTA and CDR2 FQGNSA. The CDR3 is made up of 13 amino acids. The CDR3 coding sequence is TGTGCCAGCAGCTTAGACACGGCCGGCGAGCAGTACTTC. The encoded protein is CASSLDTAGEQYF.

This clonotype came up a few times. V gene TRBV10-3 combines with J gene TRBJ2-5; D is possibly TRBD2 (5 bases). V lost 7 bases and J lost 1, with 13 bases in between. CDR3 size: 14 residues. Germline lookup yields CDR1 ENHRY and CDR2 SYGVKD. The DNA for the CDR3 is TGTGCCATCAAAAAAGAGGGCAGCCAAGAGACCCAGTACTTC. Its translation: CAIKKEGSQETQYF.

This clonotype was counted many times. The chain recombines TRBV28 with TRBJ2-3; either TRBD1 or TRBD2 may fit D (5 bases each). CDR3 length equals 14 residues. The V end was cut by 8 bases, the J end by 2 bases, with 14 bases between. The germline gives CDR1 MDHEN, CDR2 SYDVKM. The CDR3 DNA reads as TGTGCCAGCCACGGGGACGGATCCACAGATACGCAGTATTTT. The encoded protein is CASHGDGSTDTQYF. The variable domain in full, completed from reference TRBV28 and TRBJ2-3, reads DVKVTQSSRYLVKRTGEKVFLECVQDMDHENMFWYRQDPGLGLRLIYFSYDVKMKEKGDIPEGYSVSREKKERFSLILESASTNQTSMYLCASHGDGSTDTQYFGPGTRLTVL.

This clonotype was counted between two and nine times. The rearrangement joins TRBV28 to TRBJ1-5, with unresolved D. The germline gives CDR1 MDHEN, CDR2 SYDVKM. Trimming took off 4 bases at V and 3 bases at J, with 10 bases between the two ends. CDR3 length equals 14 residues. The CDR3 protein is CASSWQITNQPQHF. The CDR3 DNA sequence: TGTGCCAGCAGTTGGCAGATTACCAATCAGCCCCAGCATTTT.

This clonotype was counted only a few times. Compared with germline, one end of the junction differs, possibly owing to a read error. The chain carries TRBV7-9 and TRBJ1-5, with D uncertain. This CDR3 spans 15 amino acids. Germline V gene data show CDR1 as SEHNR and CDR2 as FQNEAQ (reference sequence). The chain's CDR3 is CASSLAAAGNQPQHF. CDR3 DNA: TGTGCCAGCAGCCTAGCTGCAGCTGGGAATCAGCCCCAGCATTTT.

This clonotype was picked up many times. The V and J genes are TRBV7-9 and TRBJ2-7; D gene unclear. The CDR3 loop spans 17 amino acids. CDR1 and CDR2 from the germline V gene are SEHNR and FQNEAQ (reference sequence). Trimming shortened V by 7 bases and J by 1 base, and 23 bases separated the two germline ends. CDR3 in DNA: TGTGCCAGCACCGTTTCTGGACGAAAAGGCATTTCCTACGAGCAGTACTTC. Its protein is CASTVSGRKGISYEQYF.